This record looks at one TCR beta chain sequence and its context. Its antigen is unidentified. Primers included in the PCR were 60 Vbeta and 13 Jbeta primers. Profiling relied on immunoSEQ multiplex PCR, and the TCRdb table lists in-frame clones only, not all of them. The data show around 130,000 clones, 80% to 90% seen once. This entry belongs to a study of cytomegalovirus exposure and HLA in healthy donors. Study-wide points: Fewer N-insertions (relative to the roughly 660-donor mean) were reportedly seen in an Asian-associated ancestry cluster in a later analysis.

The receptor comes from a woman between 18 and 29 years old in good health and CMV-seropositive. Sequenced input: PBMCs.

DNA of the CDR3: TGCGCCAGCAGCCAAGGTCCACAGGGATACGAGCAGTACTTC. It specifies CASSQGPQGYEQYF. J is TRBJ2-7 and V is TRBV4-1; tentatively, D is TRBD1 (6 bases). Germline lookup yields CDR1 MGHRA and CDR2 YSYEKL. V was clipped by 1 base and J by 4 bases, with 11 bases between them. The CDR3 has 14 residues.